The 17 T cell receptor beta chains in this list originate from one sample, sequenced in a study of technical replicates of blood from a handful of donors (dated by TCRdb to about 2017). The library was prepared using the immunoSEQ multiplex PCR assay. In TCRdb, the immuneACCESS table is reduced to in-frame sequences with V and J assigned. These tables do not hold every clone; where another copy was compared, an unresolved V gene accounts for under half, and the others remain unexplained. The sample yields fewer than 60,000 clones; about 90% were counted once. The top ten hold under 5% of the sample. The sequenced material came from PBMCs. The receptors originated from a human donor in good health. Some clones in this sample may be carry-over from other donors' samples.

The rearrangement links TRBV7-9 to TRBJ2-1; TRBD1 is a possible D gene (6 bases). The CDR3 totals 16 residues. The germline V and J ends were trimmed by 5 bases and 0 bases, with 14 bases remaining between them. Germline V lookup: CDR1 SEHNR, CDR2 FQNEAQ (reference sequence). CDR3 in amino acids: CASSVTLGGSYNEQFF. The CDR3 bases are TGTGCCAGCAGCGTAACATTAGGGGGCTCCTACAATGAGCAGTTCTTC.

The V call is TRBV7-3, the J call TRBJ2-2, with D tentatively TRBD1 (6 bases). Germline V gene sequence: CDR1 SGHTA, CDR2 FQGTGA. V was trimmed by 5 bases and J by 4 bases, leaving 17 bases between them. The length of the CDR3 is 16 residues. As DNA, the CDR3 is TGTGCCAGCAGCACCAAAGGGCAGGGGTTCACCGGGGAGCTGTTTTTT. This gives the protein CASSTKGQGFTGELFF.

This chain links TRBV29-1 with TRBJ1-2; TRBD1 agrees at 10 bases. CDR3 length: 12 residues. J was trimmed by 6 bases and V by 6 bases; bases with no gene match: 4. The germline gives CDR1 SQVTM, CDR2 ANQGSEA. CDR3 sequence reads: CSVAGQGNGYTF. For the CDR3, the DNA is TGCAGCGTGGCGGGACAGGGGAATGGCTACACCTTC.

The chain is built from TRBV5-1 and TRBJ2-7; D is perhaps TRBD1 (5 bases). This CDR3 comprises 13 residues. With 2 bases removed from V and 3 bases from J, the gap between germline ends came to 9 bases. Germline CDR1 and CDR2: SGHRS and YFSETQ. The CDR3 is CASSFRQNYEQYF. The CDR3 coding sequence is TGCGCCAGCAGCTTTAGACAGAACTACGAGCAGTACTTC.

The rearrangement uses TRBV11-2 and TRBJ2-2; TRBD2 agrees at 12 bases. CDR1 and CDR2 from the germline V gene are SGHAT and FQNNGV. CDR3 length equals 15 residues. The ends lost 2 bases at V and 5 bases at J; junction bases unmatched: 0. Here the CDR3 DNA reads TGTGCCAGCAGCTTAACTAGCGGGGGGACCGGGGAGCTGTTTTTT. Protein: CASSLTSGGTGELFF. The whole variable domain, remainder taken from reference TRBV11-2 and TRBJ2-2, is EAGVAQSPRYKIIEKRQSVAFWCNPISGHATLYWYQQILGQGPKLLIQFQNNGVVDDSQLPKDRFSAERLKGVDSTLKIQPAKLEDSAVYLCASSLTSGGTGELFFGEGSRLTVL.

CDR3 loop: CAWSGAVGETQYF. Here the CDR3 DNA reads TGTGCCTGGAGCGGAGCGGTTGGGGAGACCCAGTACTTC. V usage is TRBV30 and J usage is TRBJ2-5; a weak D match, TRBD2 (5 bases). Trimming shortened V by 3 bases and J by 5 bases, and 13 bases separated the two germline ends. The CDR3 totals 13 residues. Per germline, CDR1 GTSNPN and CDR2 SVGIG (reference sequence).

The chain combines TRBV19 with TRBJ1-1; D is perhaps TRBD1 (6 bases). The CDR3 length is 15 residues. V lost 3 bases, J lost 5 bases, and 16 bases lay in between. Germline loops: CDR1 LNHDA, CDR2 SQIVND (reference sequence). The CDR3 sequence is CASSIGRGARTEAFF. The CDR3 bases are TGTGCCAGTAGTATTGGTCGGGGGGCCAGGACTGAAGCTTTCTTT.

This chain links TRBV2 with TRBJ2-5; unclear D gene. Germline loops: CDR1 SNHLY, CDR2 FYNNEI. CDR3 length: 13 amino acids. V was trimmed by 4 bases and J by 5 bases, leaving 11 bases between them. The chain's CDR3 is CASSGDLGETQYF. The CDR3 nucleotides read TGTGCCAGCAGTGGAGATCTCGGGGAGACCCAGTACTTC.

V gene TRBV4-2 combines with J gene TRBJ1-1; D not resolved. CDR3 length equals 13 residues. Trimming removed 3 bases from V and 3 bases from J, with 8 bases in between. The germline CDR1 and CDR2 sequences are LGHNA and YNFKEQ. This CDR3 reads CASSHRRDTEAFF. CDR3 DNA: TGTGCCAGCAGCCATCGCCGGGACACTGAAGCTTTCTTT.

For the CDR3, the DNA is TGTGCCAGCTCACCGACAATGGCAGGGATCATGAACACTGAAGCTTTCTTT. It encodes CASSPTMAGIMNTEAFF. The V and J genes are TRBV18 and TRBJ1-1; possible D gene TRBD1, 5 bases. Trimming cost V 3 bases and J 0 bases, with 17 bases left between them. CDR3 size: 17 residues. Germline V gene lookup returns CDR1 KGHSH and CDR2 LQKENI.

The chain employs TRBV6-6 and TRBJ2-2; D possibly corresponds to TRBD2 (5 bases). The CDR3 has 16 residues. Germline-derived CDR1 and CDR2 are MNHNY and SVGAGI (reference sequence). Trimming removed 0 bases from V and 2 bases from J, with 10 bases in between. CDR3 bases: TGTGCCAGCAGTTACTCTCGGGCGGGCAACACCGGGGAGCTGTTTTTT. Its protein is CASSYSRAGNTGELFF.

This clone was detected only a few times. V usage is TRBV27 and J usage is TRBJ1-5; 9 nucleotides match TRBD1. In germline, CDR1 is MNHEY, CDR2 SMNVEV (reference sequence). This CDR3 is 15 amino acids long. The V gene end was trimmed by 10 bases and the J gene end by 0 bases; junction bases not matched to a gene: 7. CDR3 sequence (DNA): TGTGCCACCAAGGGACAGGGCGATAGCAATCAGCCCCAGCATTTT. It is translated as CATKGQGDSNQPQHF.

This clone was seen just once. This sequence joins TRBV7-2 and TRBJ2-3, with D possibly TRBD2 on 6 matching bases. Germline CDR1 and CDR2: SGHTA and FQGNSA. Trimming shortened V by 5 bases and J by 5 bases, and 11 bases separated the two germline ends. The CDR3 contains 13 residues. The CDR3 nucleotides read TGTGCCAGCAGCCCCGGGGGAGGAGATACGCAGTATTTT. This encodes CASSPGGGDTQYF.

For the CDR3, the DNA is TGTGCCAGTATGGCGCAGGGCCTCTCCTACGAGCAGTACTTC. This translates into CASMAQGLSYEQYF. The V call is TRBV19, the J call TRBJ2-7, with D maybe TRBD1 (5 bases). V lost 7 bases, J lost 0 bases, and 13 bases lay in between. The CDR3 runs 14 residues. The V gene's germline CDR1 is LNHDA and CDR2 SQIVND (reference sequence). The whole variable domain, remainder taken from reference TRBV19 and TRBJ2-7, is DGGITQSPKYLFRKEGQNVTLSCEQNLNHDAMYWYRQDPGQGLRLIYYSQIVNDFQKGDIAEGYSVSREKKESFPLTVTSAQKNPTAFYLCASMAQGLSYEQYFGPGTRLTVT.

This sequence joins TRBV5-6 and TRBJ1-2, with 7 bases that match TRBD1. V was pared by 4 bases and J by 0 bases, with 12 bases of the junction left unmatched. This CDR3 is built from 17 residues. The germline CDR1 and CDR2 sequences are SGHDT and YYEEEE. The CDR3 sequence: CASSTIQGQWANYGYTF. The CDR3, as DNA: TGTGCCAGCAGCACCATACAGGGGCAATGGGCTAACTATGGCTACACCTTC.

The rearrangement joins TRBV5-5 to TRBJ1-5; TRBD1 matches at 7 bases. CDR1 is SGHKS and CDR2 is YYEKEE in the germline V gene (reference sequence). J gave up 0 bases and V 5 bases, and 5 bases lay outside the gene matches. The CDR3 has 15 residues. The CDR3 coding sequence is TGTGCCAGCAGTTCCGACAGGGATAGCAATCAGCCCCAGCATTTT. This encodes CASSSDRDSNQPQHF.

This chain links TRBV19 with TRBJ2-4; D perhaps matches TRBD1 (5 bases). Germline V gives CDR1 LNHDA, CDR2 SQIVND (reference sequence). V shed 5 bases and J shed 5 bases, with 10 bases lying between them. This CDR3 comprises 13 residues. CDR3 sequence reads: CASSQGSQNIQYF. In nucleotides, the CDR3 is TGTGCCAGTAGTCAGGGTTCCCAAAACATTCAGTACTTC.